These 4 T cell receptor beta chains were all obtained from the same sample, sequenced in a study of cytotoxic CD8 clonotypes in ibrutinib-treated CLL. Only in-frame clones appear in the TCRdb table, and some are missing; sequencing was by immunoSEQ multiplex PCR. The sample lists roughly 150,000 clones, roughly four fifths occurring once. The sample here was PBMCs, taken after 12 months of ibrutinib treatment. The receptor set was obtained from a human donor with chronic lymphocytic leukemia.

This rearrangement joins TRBV7-9 to TRBJ2-3; 9 nucleotides line up with TRBD2. This CDR3 is built from 15 residues. Unmatched junction bases numbered 6, after V lost 3 bases and J lost 5 bases. Germline CDR1 reads SEHNR; CDR2 reads FQNEAQ (reference sequence). The CDR3 sequence is CASSLRGGLKDTQYF. CDR3 nucleotides: TGTGCCAGCAGCTTGCGGGGGGGCCTAAAAGATACGCAGTATTTT.

The chain joins TRBV20-1 to TRBJ2-3; D not certain. Germline V lookup: CDR1 DFQATT, CDR2 SNEGSKA (reference sequence). The length of the CDR3 is 11 residues. With 6 bases removed from V and 6 bases from J, the gap between germline ends came to 10 bases. Here the CDR3 reads CSATRPDTQYF. CDR3 coding DNA: TGCAGTGCCACTCGCCCCGATACGCAGTATTTT.

The chain uses TRBV5-6 and TRBJ2-7, with D perhaps TRBD1 or TRBD2 (5 bases each). With 2 bases removed from V and 4 bases from J, the gap between germline ends came to 19 bases. The CDR3 contains 16 residues. The germline CDR1 and CDR2 sequences are SGHDT and YYEEEE. The CDR3 spells CASSFWGTPRAYEQYF. As DNA, the CDR3 is TGTGCCAGCAGCTTCTGGGGGACCCCTAGGGCGTACGAGCAGTACTTC.

The V call is TRBV7-9, the J call TRBJ2-7; 7 positions agree with TRBD1. Germline CDR1 and CDR2: SEHNR and FQNEAQ (reference sequence). Germline trimming cut 5 bases from V and 4 bases from J; bases unmatched to any gene: 8. This CDR3 is built from 14 residues. The CDR3 nucleotides read TGTGCCAGCAGCCCCGGGACAGAGTTATACGAGCAGTACTTC. It codes for CASSPGTELYEQYF.